In its sample, the clone carrying this T cell receptor beta chain was seen many times. Its antigen is still unknown. The sample belongs to a study of CD8 T cells in ankylosing spondylitis. Notes on the study in general: There was reportedly significant enrichment of clones that were disease-linked in matched ankylosing spondylitis synovial fluid. Before this, some motif variants had been reported in reactive arthritis synovial fluid and blood. Within ankylosing spondylitis blood, a TCR beta motif made up of several highly homologous variants appeared to be characteristic.

TCRdb redid the calling of the 5' RACE reads with MiXCR, one entry per CDR3 protein. This table holds some 800,000 distinct CDR3 sequences, approximately 12% found once. This clonotype was sampled from a male donor with ankylosing spondylitis. The sample consisted of blood, either unsorted or a sorted T cell fraction (not recorded which).

The DNA of the CDR3 is TGTGCCAGCAGTCAAAAGATGATGGGGGGGGACGAGCAGTACTTC. Its translation: CASSQKMMGGDEQYF. This chain connects TRBV7-9 to TRBJ2-7; 7 positions match TRBD2. V lost 6 bases and J lost 5; bases outside the gene matches: 13. The CDR3 is made up of 15 amino acids. CDR1 SEHNR and CDR2 FQNEAQ come from the germline V gene (reference sequence).